This entry lists 2 T cell receptor beta chains sequenced from one sample in a study of shared clonotypes between healthy human individuals. Assay used: immunoSEQ multiplex PCR; TCRdb lists only in-frame clones, some missing. The sample consists of around 1 million clones, roughly 72% of them appearing once. Sequencing input: memory CD4+ T cells sorted from blood. Subset here: CD45RA-negative fraction. These receptors all stem from a man between 18 and 35 years old in good health.

The rearrangement uses TRBV9 and TRBJ1-6; 9 nucleotides match TRBD1. Germline V gene data show CDR1 as SGDLS and CDR2 as YYNGEE. V lost 4 bases to trimming and J lost 7 bases; unmatched junction nucleotides: 6. The CDR3 sequence is 15 residues long. CDR3 region: CASSPWTGVNSPLHF. For the CDR3, the DNA is TGTGCCAGCAGCCCGTGGACAGGGGTGAATTCACCCCTCCACTTT.

The chain links TRBV2 to TRBJ1-1; D possibly corresponds to TRBD1 (6 bases). The CDR3 totals 13 residues. Between the trimmed V and J ends, which lost 3 bases and 8 bases, there was a span of 13 bases. The germline V gene encodes CDR1 SNHLY and CDR2 FYNNEI. This CDR3 is CASSDRGAGEAFF. For the CDR3, the DNA is TGTGCCAGCAGTGATCGGGGGGCAGGGGAAGCTTTCTTT.